This paragraph reports one T cell receptor beta chain. The method was immunoSEQ multiplex PCR; TCRdb's version includes in-frame clones alone and lacks a portion of them. The sample holds 250,000 or so clones, roughly 80% seen once. This record comes from a study of blood T cell repertoires in COVID-19. This CDR3 is 16 amino acids long. Trimming took off 0 bases at V and 11 bases at J, with 17 bases between the two ends. CDR1 is LGHDT, CDR2 YNNKEL, per germline (reference sequence). The TCR originated in a woman in her 70s with acute or convalescent COVID-19. Sample: peripheral blood. The chain employs TRBV3-1 (or the pseudogene TRBV3-2) and TRBJ1-6, with D perhaps TRBD1 (6 bases). CDR3 loop: CASSQDPTGPNTPLHF. In DNA form, the CDR3 reads TGTGCCAGCAGCCAAGATCCGACAGGCCCCAATACACCCCTCCACTTT.